The 9 T cell receptor beta chains presented below share a single source sample, sequenced in a study of blood T cell repertoires in COVID-19. This table comes from immunoSEQ multiplex PCR, and its TCRdb copy is limited to in-frame clones, with some not included. The sample has some 250,000 clones, about 80% seen once. Sequenced sample: peripheral blood. These TCRs come from a woman of 80 years or more with acute or convalescent COVID-19.

This chain joins TRBV4-2 and TRBJ2-2; D gene unclear. This CDR3 comprises 13 residues. The germline gives CDR1 LGHNA, CDR2 YNFKEQ. Trimming cost V 4 bases and J 6 bases, with 9 bases left between them. The CDR3 sequence is CASSPPSAGELFF. The DNA of the CDR3 is TGTGCCAGCAGCCCCCCTTCGGCCGGGGAGCTGTTTTTT.

The rearrangement uses TRBV9 and TRBJ1-3, with 8 positions matching TRBD1. With 3 bases clipped from V and 4 bases from J, the junction kept 6 bases outside the gene matches. This CDR3 is 15 amino acids long. Germline assignment: CDR1 SGDLS and CDR2 YYNGEE. The CDR3 loop reads CASSAGQGSGNTIYF. The DNA for the CDR3 is TGTGCCAGCAGCGCCGGACAGGGCTCAGGAAACACCATATATTTT.

This chain connects TRBV7-8 to TRBJ1-1, with D perhaps matching TRBD1 (5 bases). V lost 8 bases and J lost 2, with 12 bases in between. This CDR3 has 13 amino acids. Germline assignment: CDR1 SGHVS and CDR2 FQNEAQ. CDR3 amino acids: CASQQGANTEAFF. In DNA form, the CDR3 reads TGTGCCAGCCAGCAGGGCGCTAACACTGAAGCTTTCTTT.

The sample holds one count of this clone. The chain uses TRBV29-1 and TRBJ2-3, with 7 bases that match TRBD2. Per germline, CDR1 SQVTM and CDR2 ANQGSEA. The ends lost 7 bases at V and 2 bases at J; junction bases unmatched: 3. The CDR3 length is 12 residues. The CDR3 loop is CSAKRDTDTQYF. Here the CDR3 DNA reads TGCAGCGCCAAGCGGGACACAGATACGCAGTATTTT.

The table lists this clone with a count of one. The chain is built from TRBV19 and TRBJ2-3; no definite D call. The CDR3 is made up of 13 amino acids. V lost 5 bases, J lost 2 bases, and 8 bases lay in between. Germline V gives CDR1 LNHDA, CDR2 SQIVND (reference sequence). The CDR3 is CASSVPSTDTQYF. Written as DNA, the CDR3 is TGTGCCAGTAGTGTCCCATCCACAGATACGCAGTATTTT.

This chain connects TRBV21-1 to TRBJ1-1; the table's D call of TRBD1 was not tested on the DNA. TRBV21-1 is recorded as a pseudogene. CDR3 length equals 15 residues. This CDR3 reads CASSKNPGDDTEAFF. The CDR3 coding sequence is TGTGCCAGCAGCAAAAATCCAGGGGATGATACTGAAGCTTTCTTT.

The chain combines TRBV3-1 (or the pseudogene TRBV3-2) with TRBJ2-1, with 9 bases matching TRBD2. The CDR3 loop spans 17 amino acids. Germline loops: CDR1 LGHDT, CDR2 YNNKEL (reference sequence). Trimming at V came to 2 bases and at J to 3 bases, leaving 8 bases not matched to a gene. This chain's CDR3 is CASSQQGRGGRYNEQFF. The CDR3 bases are TGTGCCAGCAGCCAACAGGGGCGGGGGGGCCGCTACAATGAGCAGTTCTTC.

This clone has just a few counts. This sequence joins TRBV30 and TRBJ1-1; D is perhaps TRBD1 (5 bases). The CDR3 consists of 13 residues. Germline V gives CDR1 GTSNPN, CDR2 SVGIG (reference sequence). Trimming stripped 8 bases from V and 0 bases from J, with 13 bases between. Here the CDR3 reads CARVEGMNTEAFF. In nucleotides, the CDR3 is TGTGCCAGAGTGGAGGGGATGAACACTGAAGCTTTCTTT.

The CDR3: CASSPEGLAGREYF. The CDR3 DNA reads as TGTGCCAGCTCACCAGAGGGATTAGCGGGCCGGGAGTACTTC. The rearrangement joins TRBV18 to TRBJ2-7, with TRBD2 identical over 7 bases. CDR1 KGHSH and CDR2 LQKENI come from the germline V gene. This CDR3 has 14 residues. With V trimmed by 2 bases and J by 11 bases, 12 bases remained unmatched.